The source of this T cell receptor beta chain is a study of T cells after yellow fever vaccination. TCRdb re-called the 5' RACE reads through MiXCR, storing one row per CDR3 protein. This table holds about 630,000 distinct CDR3 sequences, 9% to 15% found once. CDR3 size: 11 residues. CDR1 and CDR2 from the germline V gene are LGHNA and YSLEER. Between the trimmed V and J ends, which lost 5 bases and 11 bases, there was a span of 12 bases. The source was PBMCs, collected on the day of the yellow fever booster vaccination. The TCR sequence derives from a man aged 30 to 39 who received the YFV17D yellow fever vaccine. The chain uses TRBV4-3 and TRBJ1-1; a possible D gene is TRBD1 (6 bases). Here the CDR3 DNA reads TGCGCCAGCAGCTCCGTGGGGGGCGCTTTCTTT. Amino acid sequence: CASSSVGGAFF.